Listed below are T cell receptor beta chains from one sample, sequenced in a study of shared clonotypes between healthy human individuals. Here immunoSEQ multiplex PCR was the method, and the copy in TCRdb shows in-frame clones only, minus some. The table includes 600,000 to 750,000 clones, about nine tenths detected once. Material: memory CD8+ T cells from PBMCs. The origin of the receptors is a man aged 18 to 30 in good health. Some clones in this sample may be carry-over from other donors' samples. CDR3s include the opening cysteine and the closing phenylalanine or tryptophan. A D gene is named only where the DNA matches it firmly. Clone sizes are given selectively: once, few, many, or a class where the clone is expanded.

D,V,J,size,CDR3,DNA
TRBD2,TRBV13,TRBJ2-2,NA,CASSPPSPWTSGINTGELFF,TGTGCCAGCAGCCCTCCTTCCCCATGGACTAGCGGGATCAACACCGGGGAGCTGTTTTTT
NA,TRBV5-1,TRBJ2-7,NA,CASSLTPSYEQYF,TGCGCCAGCAGCTTAACCCCCTCCTACGAGCAGTACTTC
TRBD1,TRBV11-2,TRBJ2-7,few,CASSLDLKTGVSYEQYF,TGTGCCAGCAGCTTAGATCTAAAGACAGGGGTCTCCTACGAGCAGTACTTC
TRBD1,TRBV9,TRBJ2-7,NA,CASSVGDRIFEQYF,TGTGCCAGCAGCGTAGGGGACAGGATCTTCGAGCAGTACTTC
TRBD1,TRBV27,TRBJ1-1,NA,CASSSQGVNTEAFF,TGTGCCAGCAGCAGCCAGGGGGTGAACACTGAAGCTTTCTTT
TRBD2,TRBV7-9,TRBJ2-1,NA,CASSRLAGADNEQFF,TGTGCCAGCAGCCGCCTAGCGGGAGCGGACAATGAGCAGTTCTTC
NA,TRBV7-3,TRBJ2-2,once,CASSLSGFPGELFF,TGTGCCAGCAGCTTAAGCGGGTTCCCCGGGGAGCTGTTTTTT
NA,TRBV14,TRBJ2-7,NA,CASRSSRDSPPYEQYF,TGTGCCAGCAGATCTTCCCGGGACTCACCACCCTACGAGCAGTACTTC
NA,TRBV5-6,TRBJ1-5,few,CASSLTPLGAEPQHF,TGTGCCAGCAGCTTGACCCCCCTGGGAGCGGAGCCCCAGCATTTT
TRBD1,TRBV27,TRBJ2-7,once,CASSLSRGRHEQYF,TGTGCCAGCAGTTTAAGCAGGGGGCGGCACGAGCAGTACTTC
NA,TRBV11-2,TRBJ2-1,NA,CASSFGGDGGHEQFF,TGTGCCAGCAGCTTTGGCGGGGATGGGGGCCATGAGCAGTTCTTC
NA,TRBV5-1,TRBJ2-7,once,CAKTIIPRYEQYF,TGCGCCAAAACAATTATCCCCCGCTACGAGCAGTACTTC
NA,TRBV27,TRBJ2-7,NA,CASSSRQGLSYEQYF,TGTGCCAGCAGTTCGCGACAGGGACTTTCCTACGAGCAGTACTTC